This TCR beta chain was identified during a study of Ad26.COV2.S vaccination and SARS-CoV-2 variants. Background on the study: Intramuscular Ad26.COV2.S at 5x10^10 or 1x10^11 viral particles.

Data came from immunoSEQ multiplex PCR; TCRdb stores just in-frame clones and leaves some out. The sample has 440,000 or so clones, 80% to 95% seen once; the top ten hold approximately 4.3%. This CDR3 comprises 15 residues. Germline CDR1 SEHNR, CDR2 FQNEAQ (reference sequence). V was cut by 4 bases and J by 5 bases, with 17 bases left in between. Described treatment: around 19 received Ad26.COV2.S at low or high dose, single or two shots; roughly 5 received placebo; per-sample allocation not given. Sampling was done on day 63 after the first vaccine or placebo injection. Immunization relied on an Ad26 vector, which expressed Wuhan-strain SARS-CoV-2 spike.

This sequence was found in a person between 18 and 65 years old who received the Ad26.COV2.S COVID-19 vaccine or a placebo. V is TRBV7-9 and J is TRBJ1-2; weak D call: TRBD1 (5 bases). Sequencing used peripheral blood, obtained in a trial of Ad26.COV2.S vaccine versus placebo. The CDR3 sequence: CASSSFKGTRYGYTF. The CDR3 coding sequence is TGTGCCAGCAGCTCATTTAAGGGGACTCGGTATGGCTACACCTTC.